The sequence of this T cell receptor beta chain was determined in a study of T cells in Graves' hyperthyroidism and ophthalmopathy (dated 2019 in TCRdb). Looking at the study overall: Peripheral blood samples were taken at initial diagnosis, before any treatment was given. TCR V-J signatures able to tell the groups apart were searched for in a discovery cohort of approximately 95 patients, of whom more than 40 had Graves' ophthalmopathy and around 57 had stable Graves' hyperthyroidism. Prospective prediction of ophthalmopathy was tested in an independent validation cohort of some 20 hyperthyroidism patients and 15 to 17 patients who later progressed to ophthalmopathy. For training and testing, the 100 patients in the discovery cohort were randomly divided in a 7:3 ratio. Thyroid tissue and blood T-cell repertoires from over 5 Graves' hyperthyroidism patients were also compared in the study. Once sampling was done, hyperthyroidism patients were given methimazole at a starting dose of 30 mg daily, whereas ophthalmopathy patients were given high-dose intravenous methylprednisolone. According to the paper, TCR Vbeta CDR3 sequencing was carried out on more than 120 peripheral blood samples, which came from around 43 ophthalmopathy, around 74 hyperthyroidism and roughly 17 progressor patients.

The TCR beta CDR3 regions were amplified from RNA transcripts. For the first round of RT-PCR on the TCR CDR3, the HTBI primer set was used together with the Qiagen OneStep RT-PCR kit. A second multiplex PCR round built the libraries, followed by size selection and purification. Sequencing of the libraries was done on an Illumina HiSeq2000 using paired-end 100 bp reads. As for the authors' bioinformatics: Raw data were processed with SOAPnuke, discarding reads with adapters, uncalled bases, mean Phred below 15, or no exact constant-primer or identifier match. High-quality paired reads were merged with COPE v1.2.5, and unique nucleotide sequences were defined as clonotypes. MiTCR v1.1 was used to align the clonotypes against IMGT TRBV, TRBD and TRBJ reference segments. Only V-J combinations with frequency above 0.0001, covering roughly 99% of repertoires, were analysed. The TCS score was defined as F50 (clonal expansion) divided by E x V (chaos), with BLOSUM62-based TCRdist calculated between CDR3 peptides within each V-J. Welch's t-statistics and random forest reduced around 510 V-J features to about 12, which were used in a naive Bayes classifier (R e1071). The public reads were quality trimmed at Q25 with fastp and then assembled into clones with MiXCR by TCRdb, keeping productive beta chains. Rows matching on CDR3 protein sequence are summarized as one entry with the most common DNA and genes. Clone size and V and J calls follow TCRdb, not the original study. The table for this sample lists under 300,000 distinct CDR3 sequences; under 30% of them were counted only once. Roughly 24% of the sample is held by the ten biggest clonotypes.

On the study overall, not on this receptor specifically: Sample size was not statistically predetermined, and investigators were not blinded to group allocation. In validation, the model predicted progression to ophthalmopathy with over 65% sensitivity and roughly 75% specificity, a median of roughly seven months before onset. A model built on a 13 V-J signature distinguished ophthalmopathy from stable hyperthyroidism, reaching roughly 88% sensitivity and around 82% specificity in cross-validation and 80%/75% in testing. Most expanded thyroid clonotypes (frequency above 0.001) were also detected in blood, suggesting blood repertoires may reflect thyroid immune responses.

Hyperthyroidism patients were aged 18 to 65 years and newly diagnosed, with disease duration of less than 2 months. Any patient with an uncontrolled infection, another autoimmune disease, pregnancy or lactation was excluded. Diagnoses were established on the basis of clinical symptoms, serum thyroxine and TRAb, thyroid ultrasound, and orbital computed tomography. For progressor patients, blood was drawn at the first diagnosis of hyperthyroidism, before any ophthalmopathy symptoms had appeared. PBMCs were separated from about 10 ml of fresh peripheral blood using Ficoll-Paque density gradient centrifugation. Patients classed as progressors first received a Graves' hyperthyroidism diagnosis and then went on to develop ophthalmopathy during follow-up. Total RNA was extracted with Trizol reagent, and quality was checked on an Agilent 2100 Bioanalyzer. As encoded in the germline V gene, CDR1 is SQVTM while CDR2 is ANQGSEA. The junction carries 19 bases between V and J, which are trimmed by 6 bases and 5 bases respectively. The CDR3 goes from the cysteine to the phenylalanine over 14 residues. The DNA shown is the 42-base CDR3, in frame from base 1.

This clonotype was observed at least ten times. It has no known antigen specificity. Base qualities were left out, and no much larger clone turns up one base away. The sample taken for sequencing was blood. This sequence originates from a man in his forties or fifties with Graves' hyperthyroidism that later progressed to Graves' ophthalmopathy. Recombination connected TRBV29-1 to TRBJ2-5; the D region is possibly TRBD1 or TRBD2, each matching across 5 bases. The DNA is TGCAGCGTGATCCTCCGAGGGGTAGTGGAGACCCAGTACTTC. It translates as CSVILRGVVETQYF.